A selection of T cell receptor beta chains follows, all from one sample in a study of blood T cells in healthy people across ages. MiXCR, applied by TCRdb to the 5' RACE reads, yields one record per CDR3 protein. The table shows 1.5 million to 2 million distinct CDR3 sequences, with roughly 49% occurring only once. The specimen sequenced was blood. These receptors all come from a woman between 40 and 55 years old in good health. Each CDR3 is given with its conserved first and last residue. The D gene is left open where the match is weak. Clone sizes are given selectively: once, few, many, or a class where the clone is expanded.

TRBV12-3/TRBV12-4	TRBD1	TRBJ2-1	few	TGTGCCAGCAGCCGGATCGGGACAGGGGATTTAAATGAGCAGTTCTTC	CASSRIGTGDLNEQFF
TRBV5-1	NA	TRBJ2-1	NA	TGCGCCAGCAGCTTGTTCCCGGAGGAGCCTCACAATGAGCAGTTCTTC	CASSLFPEEPHNEQFF
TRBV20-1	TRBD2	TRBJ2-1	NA	TGCAGTGCTAGAGGTCAAGCGGGGGTCCGCAATGAGCAGTTCTTC	CSARGQAGVRNEQFF
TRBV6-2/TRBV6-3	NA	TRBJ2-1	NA	TGTGCCAGCAGGATTCACAGGGTCAGGAGCTCCTACAATGAGCAGTTCTTC	CASRIHRVRSSYNEQFF
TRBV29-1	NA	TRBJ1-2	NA	TGCAGCGTCGCCCCGGACTATGGCTACACCTTC	CSVAPDYGYTF
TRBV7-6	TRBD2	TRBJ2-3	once	TGTGCCAGCAGCCAGGGCAGCGGGAGGGTGGATACGCAGTATTTT	CASSQGSGRVDTQYF
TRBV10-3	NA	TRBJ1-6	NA	TGTGCCATCAGGGGGCCCGGGGAGGATTCACCCCTCCACTTT	CAIRGPGEDSPLHF
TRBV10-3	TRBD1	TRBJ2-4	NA	TGTGCCATCAGTGAGGGACAGGTTGCCAAAAACATTCAGTACTTC	CAISEGQVAKNIQYF
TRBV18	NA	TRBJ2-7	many	TGTGCCAGCAGCCCAGGCGGCACCTACGAGCAGTACTTC	CASSPGGTYEQYF
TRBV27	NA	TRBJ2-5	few	TGTGCCAGCAGTTTAAACGGCGGAGGCGGCGCGTCCCAGTACTTC	CASSLNGGGGASQYF
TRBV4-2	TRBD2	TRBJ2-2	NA	TGTGCCAGTTGGGCTAGCGGGGGACCACTCACCGGGGAGCTGTTTTTT	CASWASGGPLTGELFF
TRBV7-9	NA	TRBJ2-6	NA	TGTGCCAGCAGCTTGGCCAGTTTCTCTGGGGCCAACGTCCTGACTTTC	CASSLASFSGANVLTF
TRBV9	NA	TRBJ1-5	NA	TGTGCCAGCAGCGTCGGGACGGACCTTCAGCCCCAGCATTTT	CASSVGTDLQPQHF
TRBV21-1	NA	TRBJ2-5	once	TGTGCCAGCAGCAAAGGACAGGGGGTTCGACAAGAGACCCAGTACTTC	CASSKGQGVRQETQYF
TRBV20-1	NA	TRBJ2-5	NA	TGCAGTGCTAGACAGCGGTCTGGGGCGGAGACCCAGTACTTC	CSARQRSGAETQYF
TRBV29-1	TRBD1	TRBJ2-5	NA	TGCAGCGGCCTCGGACAGGAGACTCGGTACTTC	CSGLGQETRYF
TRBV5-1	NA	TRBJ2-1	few	TGCGCCAGCAGCCCGGAAGCCTCACCGCTGAGGGAGCAGTTCTTC	CASSPEASPLREQFF
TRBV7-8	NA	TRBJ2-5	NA	TGTGCCAGCAGCTTAAACGGACCGACAGAGTACCAAGAGACCCAGTACTTC	CASSLNGPTEYQETQYF
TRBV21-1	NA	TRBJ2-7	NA	TGTGCCAGCAGTTCGACAGGGATCTTTTACGAGCAGTACTTC	CASSSTGIFYEQYF
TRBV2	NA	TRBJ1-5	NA	TGTGCCACAGCCAGGGACGGCAATCAGCCCCAGCATTTT	CATARDGNQPQHF
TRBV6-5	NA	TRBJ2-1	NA	TGTGCCAGCAGACCCGGGACCGGGAAACACAATGAGCAGTTCTTC	CASRPGTGKHNEQFF
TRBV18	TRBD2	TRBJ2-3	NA	TGTGCCAGCTCACCGCTACTAGCGGGGCTCTCTAGCCGGGATACGCAGTATTTT	CASSPLLAGLSSRDTQYF
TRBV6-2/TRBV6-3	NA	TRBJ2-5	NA	TGTGCCAGCAGTTACCGTGGGGCTAAGCAAGAGACCCAGTACTTC	CASSYRGAKQETQYF
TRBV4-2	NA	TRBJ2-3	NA	TGTGCCAGCAGCCAAGCCATAGCGACTCGCACAGATACGCAGTATTTT	CASSQAIATRTDTQYF
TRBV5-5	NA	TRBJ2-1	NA	TGTGCCAGCAGCTATAGAGGAGACACTAACAATGAGCAGTTCTTC	CASSYRGDTNNEQFF
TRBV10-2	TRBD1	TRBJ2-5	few	TGCGCCAGCAGGGGGGACAGGGCCAACCTCCAAGAGACCCAGTACTTC	CASRGDRANLQETQYF
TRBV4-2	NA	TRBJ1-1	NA	TGTGCCAGCAGCCAAGTCGGACATCCTGAAGCTTTCTTT	CASSQVGHPEAFF
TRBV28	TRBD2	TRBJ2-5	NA	TGTGCCAGCAGTTTACGGGGGGGAGTATACCAAGAGACCCAGTACTTC	CASSLRGGVYQETQYF
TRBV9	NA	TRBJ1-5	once	TGTGCCAGCAGCGTGGCACAGGGAGGGCAGCCCCAGCATTTT	CASSVAQGGQPQHF
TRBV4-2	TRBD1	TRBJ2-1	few	TGTGCCAGCAGGCTCGGACAGGGGAACGACAATGAGCAGTTCTTC	CASRLGQGNDNEQFF
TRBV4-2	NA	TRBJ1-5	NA	TGTGCCAGCAGCCAAGAGGGCCAGCTTAGCAATCAGCCCCAGCATTTT	CASSQEGQLSNQPQHF
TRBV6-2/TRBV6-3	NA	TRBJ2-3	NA	TGTGCCAGCAGCTTACTAGGGGTTTTCGACACAGATACGCAGTATTTT	CASSLLGVFDTDTQYF
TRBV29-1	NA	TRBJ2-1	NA	TGCAGCGTTCGAGCAAACTACAATGAGCAGTTCTTC	CSVRANYNEQFF
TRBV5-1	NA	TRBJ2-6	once	TGCGCCAGCAGCCTCGGACAATCTAGCTCTGGGGCCAACATCCTGACTTTC	CASSLGQSSSGANILTF
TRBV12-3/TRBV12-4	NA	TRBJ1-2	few	TGTGCCAGCAGTCCACCTCCTGAGTGGTTCTATGGCTACACCTTC	CASSPPPEWFYGYTF